This TCR beta chain derives from a study of monozygotic twins with cystic fibrosis. Study observations and caveats: Unrelated CF individuals shared fewer identical clonotypes than monozygotic CF twins.

Details on this clone: The antigen is unknown.

This CDR3 comprises 16 residues. Germline CDR1 and CDR2: KGHSH and LQKENI. V was clipped by 0 bases and J by 7 bases, with 16 bases between them. Here immunoSEQ multiplex PCR was the method, and the copy in TCRdb shows in-frame clones only, minus some. The table lists approximately 11,000 clones, approximately 96% of them singletons. This receptor was obtained from a boy aged 5-17 years with cystic fibrosis. This chain uses TRBV18 with TRBJ2-1; D unclear. The sample comprised blood. The CDR3, as DNA: TGTGCCAGCTCACCACCGCTCACACATCAATCAAATGAGCAGTTCTTC. Translating gives CASSPPLTHQSNEQFF.